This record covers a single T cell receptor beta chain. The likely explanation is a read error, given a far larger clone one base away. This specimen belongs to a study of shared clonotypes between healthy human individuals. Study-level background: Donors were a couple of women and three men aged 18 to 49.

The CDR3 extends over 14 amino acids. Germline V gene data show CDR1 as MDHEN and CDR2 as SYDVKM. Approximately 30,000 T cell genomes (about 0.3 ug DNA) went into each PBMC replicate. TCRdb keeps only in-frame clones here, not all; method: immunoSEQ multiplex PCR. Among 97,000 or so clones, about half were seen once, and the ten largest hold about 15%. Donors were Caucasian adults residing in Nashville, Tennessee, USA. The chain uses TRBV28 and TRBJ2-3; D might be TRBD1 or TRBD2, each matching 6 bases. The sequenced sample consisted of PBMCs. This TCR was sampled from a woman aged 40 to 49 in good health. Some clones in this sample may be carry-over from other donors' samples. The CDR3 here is CASRGGVSTDTQCF. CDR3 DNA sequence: TGTGCCAGCAGGGGGGGCGTCAGCACAGATACGCAGTGTTTT.